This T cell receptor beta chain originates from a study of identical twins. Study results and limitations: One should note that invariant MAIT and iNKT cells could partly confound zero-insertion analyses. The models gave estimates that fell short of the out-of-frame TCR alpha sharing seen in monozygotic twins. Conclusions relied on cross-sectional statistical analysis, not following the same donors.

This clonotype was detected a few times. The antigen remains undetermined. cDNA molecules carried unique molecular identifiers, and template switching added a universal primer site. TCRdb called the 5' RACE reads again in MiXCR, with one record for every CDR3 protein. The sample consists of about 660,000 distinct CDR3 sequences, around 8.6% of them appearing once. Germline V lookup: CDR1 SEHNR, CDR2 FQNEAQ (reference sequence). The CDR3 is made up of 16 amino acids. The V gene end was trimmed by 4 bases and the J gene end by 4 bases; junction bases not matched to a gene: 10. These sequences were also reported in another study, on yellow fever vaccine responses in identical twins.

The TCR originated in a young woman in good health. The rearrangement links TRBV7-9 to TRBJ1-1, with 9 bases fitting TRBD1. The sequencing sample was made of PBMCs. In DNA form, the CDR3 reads TGTGCCAGCAGCTCTCTCCGGGACAGGGATTTCACTGAAGCTTTCTTT. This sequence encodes CASSSLRDRDFTEAFF.